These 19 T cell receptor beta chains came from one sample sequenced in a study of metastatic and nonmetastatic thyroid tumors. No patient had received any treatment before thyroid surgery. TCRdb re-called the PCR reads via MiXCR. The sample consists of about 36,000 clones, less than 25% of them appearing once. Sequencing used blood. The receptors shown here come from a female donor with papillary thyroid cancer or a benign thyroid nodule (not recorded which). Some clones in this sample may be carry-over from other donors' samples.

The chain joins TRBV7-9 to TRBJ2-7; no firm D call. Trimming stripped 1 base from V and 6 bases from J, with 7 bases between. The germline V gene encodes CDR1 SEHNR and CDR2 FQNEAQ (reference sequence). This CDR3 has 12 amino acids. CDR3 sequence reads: CASSLVFTEQYF. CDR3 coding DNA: TGTGCCAGCAGCTTAGTCTTTACCGAGCAGTACTTC.

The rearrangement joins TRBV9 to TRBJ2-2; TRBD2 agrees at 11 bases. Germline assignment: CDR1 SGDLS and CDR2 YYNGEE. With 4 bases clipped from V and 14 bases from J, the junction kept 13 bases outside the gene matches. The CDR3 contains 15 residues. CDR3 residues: CASSPSGGNTGHLFF. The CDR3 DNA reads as TGTGCCAGCAGCCCTAGCGGGGGGAACACCGGGCATCTGTTTTTT.

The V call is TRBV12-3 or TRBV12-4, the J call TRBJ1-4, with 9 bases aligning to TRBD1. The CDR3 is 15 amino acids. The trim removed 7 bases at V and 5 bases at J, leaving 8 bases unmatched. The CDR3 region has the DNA TGTGCCAGCATCCGGGACAGGGTGCGGAATGAAAAACTGTTTTTT. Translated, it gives CASIRDRVRNEKLFF.

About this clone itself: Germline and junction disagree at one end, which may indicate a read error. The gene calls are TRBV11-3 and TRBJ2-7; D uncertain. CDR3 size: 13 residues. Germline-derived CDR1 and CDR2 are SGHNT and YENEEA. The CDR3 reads CASSLSWGLEHYF. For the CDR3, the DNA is TGTGCCAGCAGCTTAAGCTGGGGTTTAGAGCATTACTTC.

The CDR3 region is CASSGGTSFVDEQFF. In DNA, the CDR3 is TGTGCCAGCAGTGGTGGGACTAGCTTCGTCGATGAGCAGTTCTTC. The rearrangement links TRBV6-1 to TRBJ2-1; 9 bases fit TRBD2. Trimming cost V 4 bases and J 8 bases; bases outside gene matches: 9. From germline, CDR1 is MNHNS and CDR2 SASEGT. The CDR3 loop spans 15 amino acids.

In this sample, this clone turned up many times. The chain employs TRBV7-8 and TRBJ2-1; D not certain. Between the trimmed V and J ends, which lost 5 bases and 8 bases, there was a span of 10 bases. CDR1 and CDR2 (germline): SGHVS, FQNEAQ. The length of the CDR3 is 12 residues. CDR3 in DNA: TGTGCCAGCAGCAATTGGGGTGATGAGCAGTTCTTC. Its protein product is CASSNWGDEQFF. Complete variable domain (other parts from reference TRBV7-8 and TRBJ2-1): GAGVSQSPRYKVAKRGQDVALRCDPISGHVSLFWYQQALGQGPEFLTYFQNEAQLDKSGLPSDRFFAERPEGSVSTLKIQRTQQEDSAVYLCASSNWGDEQFFGPGTRLTVL.

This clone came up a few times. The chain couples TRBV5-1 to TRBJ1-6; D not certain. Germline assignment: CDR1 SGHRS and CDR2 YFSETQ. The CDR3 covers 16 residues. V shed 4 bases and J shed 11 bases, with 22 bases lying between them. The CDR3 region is CASSPNVASSGAPLHF. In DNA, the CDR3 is TGCGCCAGCAGCCCCAATGTAGCGAGTTCAGGAGCACCCCTCCACTTT. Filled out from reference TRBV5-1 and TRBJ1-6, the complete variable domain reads KAGVTQTPRYLIKTRGQQVTLSCSPISGHRSVSWYQQTPGQGLQFLFEYFSETQRNKGNFPGRFSGRQFSNSRSEMNVSTLELGDSALYLCASSPNVASSGAPLHFGNGTRLTVT.

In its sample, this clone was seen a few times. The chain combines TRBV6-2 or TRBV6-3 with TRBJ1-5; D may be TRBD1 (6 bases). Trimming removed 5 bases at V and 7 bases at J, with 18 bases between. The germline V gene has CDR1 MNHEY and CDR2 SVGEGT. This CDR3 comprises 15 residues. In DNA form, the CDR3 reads TGTGCCAGCAGTCCCGAAGGAGGGGGGGGGCAGCCCCAGCATTTT. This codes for CASSPEGGGGQPQHF.

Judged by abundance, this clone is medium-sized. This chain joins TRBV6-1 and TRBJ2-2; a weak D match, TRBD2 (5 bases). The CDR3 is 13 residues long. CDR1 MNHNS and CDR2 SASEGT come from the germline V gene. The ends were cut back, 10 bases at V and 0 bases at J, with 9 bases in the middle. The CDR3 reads CAIRTPNTGELFF. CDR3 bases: TGTGCCATTCGGACTCCGAACACCGGGGAGCTGTTTTTT.

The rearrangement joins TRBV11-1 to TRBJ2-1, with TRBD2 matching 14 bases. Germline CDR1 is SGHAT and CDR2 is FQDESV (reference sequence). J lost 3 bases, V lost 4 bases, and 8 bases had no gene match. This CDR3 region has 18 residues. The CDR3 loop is CASSSPGTSGSIYNEQFF. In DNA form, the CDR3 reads TGTGCCAGCAGCTCCCCCGGGACTAGCGGGAGCATCTACAATGAGCAGTTCTTC.

For the CDR3, the DNA is TGTGCCTGGAGTCCACGACTATCGGTAGACGGGAATGAGCAGTTCTTC. Its protein is CAWSPRLSVDGNEQFF. This chain connects TRBV30 to TRBJ2-1; D might be TRBD2 (5 bases). Trimming stripped 2 bases from V and 7 bases from J, with 21 bases between. CDR1 and CDR2 from the germline V gene are GTSNPN and SVGIG (reference sequence). This CDR3 region has 16 residues. The entire variable domain, with the rest obtained from reference TRBV30 and TRBJ2-1, is as follows: SQTIHQWPATLVQPVGSPLSLECTVEGTSNPNLYWYRQAAGRGLQLLFYSVGIGQISSEVPQNLSASRPQDRQFILSSKKLLLSDSGFYLCAWSPRLSVDGNEQFFGPGTRLTVL.

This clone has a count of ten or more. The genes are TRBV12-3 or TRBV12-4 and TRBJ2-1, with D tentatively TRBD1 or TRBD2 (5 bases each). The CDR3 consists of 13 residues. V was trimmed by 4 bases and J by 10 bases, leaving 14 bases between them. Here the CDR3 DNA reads TGTGCCAGCAGTTCCGGGACGGGTCGGGAGCAGTTCTTC. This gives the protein CASSSGTGREQFF.

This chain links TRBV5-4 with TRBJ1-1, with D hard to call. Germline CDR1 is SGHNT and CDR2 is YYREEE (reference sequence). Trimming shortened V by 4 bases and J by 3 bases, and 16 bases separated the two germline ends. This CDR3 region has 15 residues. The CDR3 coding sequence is TGTGCCAGCAGCCCTACCCTCCTGGGATACACTGAAGCTTTCTTT. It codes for CASSPTLLGYTEAFF.

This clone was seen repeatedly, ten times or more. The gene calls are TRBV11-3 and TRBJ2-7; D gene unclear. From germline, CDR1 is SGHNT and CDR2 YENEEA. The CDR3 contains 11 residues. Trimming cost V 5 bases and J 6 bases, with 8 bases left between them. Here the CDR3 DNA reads TGTGCCAGCAGCACGATGGCCGAGCAGTACTTC. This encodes CASSTMAEQYF.

The CDR3 region is CASSELAGVPDTQYF. The CDR3 DNA sequence: TGTGCCAGCAGTGAACTAGCGGGGGTGCCAGATACGCAGTATTTT. The J gene is TRBJ2-3, the V gene TRBV6-4, with TRBD2 matching over 11 bases. J was trimmed by 4 bases and V by 3 bases; bases with no gene match: 3. This CDR3 is built from 15 residues. Germline V gene data show CDR1 as MRHNA and CDR2 as SNTAGT.

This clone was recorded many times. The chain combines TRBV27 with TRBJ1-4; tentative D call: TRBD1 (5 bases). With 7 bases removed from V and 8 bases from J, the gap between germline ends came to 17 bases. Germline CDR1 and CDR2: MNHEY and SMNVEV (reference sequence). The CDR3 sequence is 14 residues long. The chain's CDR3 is CASKRQGFKEKLFF. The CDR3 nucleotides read TGTGCCAGCAAGCGGCAGGGTTTCAAGGAAAAACTGTTTTTT.

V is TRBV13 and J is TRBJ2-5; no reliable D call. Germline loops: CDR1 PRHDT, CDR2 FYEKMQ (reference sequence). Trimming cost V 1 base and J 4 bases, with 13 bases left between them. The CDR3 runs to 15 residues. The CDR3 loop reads CASSLVGRDGETQYF. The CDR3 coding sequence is TGTGCCAGCAGCTTAGTGGGTAGGGATGGAGAGACCCAGTACTTC.

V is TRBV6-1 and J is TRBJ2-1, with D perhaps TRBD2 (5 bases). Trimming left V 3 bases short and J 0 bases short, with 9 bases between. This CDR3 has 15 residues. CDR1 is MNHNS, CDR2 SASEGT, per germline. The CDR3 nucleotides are TGTGCCAGCAGTGACCGGGATTTCTCCTACAATGAGCAGTTCTTC. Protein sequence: CASSDRDFSYNEQFF.

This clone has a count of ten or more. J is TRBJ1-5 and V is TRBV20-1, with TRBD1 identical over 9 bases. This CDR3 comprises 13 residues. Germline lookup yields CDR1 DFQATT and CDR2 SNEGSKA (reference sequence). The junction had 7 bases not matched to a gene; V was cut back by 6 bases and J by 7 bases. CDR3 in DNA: TGCAGTGCAAATACAGGGGGCGGACAGCCCCAGCATTTT. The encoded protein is CSANTGGGQPQHF.